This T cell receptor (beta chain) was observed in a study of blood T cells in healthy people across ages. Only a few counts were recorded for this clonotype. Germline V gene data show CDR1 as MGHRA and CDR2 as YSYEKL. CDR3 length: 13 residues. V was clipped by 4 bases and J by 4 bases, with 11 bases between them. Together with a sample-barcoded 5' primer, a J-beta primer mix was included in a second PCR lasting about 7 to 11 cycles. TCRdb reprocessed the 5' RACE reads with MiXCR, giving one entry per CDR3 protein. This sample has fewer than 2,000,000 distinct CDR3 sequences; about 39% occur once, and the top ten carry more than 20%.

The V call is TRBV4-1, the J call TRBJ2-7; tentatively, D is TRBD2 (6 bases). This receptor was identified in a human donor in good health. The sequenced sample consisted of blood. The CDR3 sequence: CASSRDGGYEQYF. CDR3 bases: TGCGCCAGCAGCCGAGACGGGGGATACGAGCAGTACTTC.